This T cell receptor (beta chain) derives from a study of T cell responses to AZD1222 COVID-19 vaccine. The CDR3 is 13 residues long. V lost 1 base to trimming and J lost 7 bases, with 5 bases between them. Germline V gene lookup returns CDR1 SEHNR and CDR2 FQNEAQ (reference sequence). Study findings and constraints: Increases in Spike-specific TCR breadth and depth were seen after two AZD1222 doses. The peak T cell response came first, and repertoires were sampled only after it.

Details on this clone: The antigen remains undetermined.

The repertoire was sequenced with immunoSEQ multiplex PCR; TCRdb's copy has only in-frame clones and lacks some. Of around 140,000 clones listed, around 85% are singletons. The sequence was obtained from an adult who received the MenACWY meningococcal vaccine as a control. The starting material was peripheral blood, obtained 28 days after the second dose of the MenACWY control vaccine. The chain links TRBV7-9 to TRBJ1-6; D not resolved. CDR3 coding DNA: TGTGCCAGCAGCTTAGGTGGGAATTCACCCCTCCACTTT. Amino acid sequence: CASSLGGNSPLHF.